These 7 T cell receptor beta chains share one sample of origin, sequenced in a study of shared clonotypes between healthy human individuals. The table came from immunoSEQ multiplex PCR; TCRdb's copy has only in-frame clones and leaves some out. This sample yields more than 80,000 clones, of which roughly two thirds are seen a single time; approximately 49% belongs to the top ten. The sample was memory CD8+ T cells sorted from blood. Subset meaning: CD45RO+ cells pooled with CCR7-negative TemRA cells. These receptors were collected from a man aged 30 to 39 in good health.

This clone occurred many times. The rearrangement links TRBV7-6 to TRBJ2-5; unclear D gene. The CDR3 runs 15 residues. Germline CDR1 reads SGHVS; CDR2 reads FNYEAQ. Trimming pared 0 bases from V and 4 bases from J, leaving 12 bases between. In DNA form, the CDR3 reads TGTGCCAGCAGCTTAGCGGCTAGTCTGGGAGAGACCCAGTACTTC. Translating gives CASSLAASLGETQYF.

The V and J genes are TRBV11-1 and TRBJ2-2; D unresolved. Trimming took 1 base from V and 4 from J, leaving 7 bases between them. Germline assignment: CDR1 SGHAT and CDR2 FQDESV (reference sequence). The CDR3 runs 14 residues. As DNA, the CDR3 is TGTGCCAGCAGCTTAGAGGTTAGCACCGGGGAGCTGTTTTTT. As protein: CASSLEVSTGELFF.

The chain joins TRBV7-2 to TRBJ2-7; D may match TRBD1 or TRBD2 (5 bases each). The CDR3 has 13 amino acids. Trimming pared 6 bases from V and 6 bases from J, leaving 15 bases between. Germline V gives CDR1 SGHTA, CDR2 FQGNSA. In nucleotides, the CDR3 is TGTGCCAGCAGGTTACAAGGGACGGCCGAGCAGTACTTC. Residues: CASRLQGTAEQYF.

This chain connects TRBV27 to TRBJ2-5; 7 bases are a match to TRBD1. CDR1 and CDR2 from the germline V gene are MNHEY and SMNVEV (reference sequence). The trim removed 7 bases at V and 3 bases at J, leaving 14 bases unmatched. The CDR3 spans 16 residues. The CDR3 sequence: CASKHSGTAREETQYF. The CDR3 coding sequence is TGTGCCAGCAAACATTCAGGGACAGCAAGGGAAGAGACCCAGTACTTC.

The CDR3 DNA is TGTGCCAGCAGTGAACGGGTCCAAGAGACCCAGTACTTC. Translating it yields CASSERVQETQYF. The chain links TRBV6-1 to TRBJ2-5; no clear D. CDR1 and CDR2 from the germline V gene are MNHNS and SASEGT. V gave up 2 bases and J gave up 1 base, with 5 bases separating them. CDR3 size: 13 residues.

Comments on this clone: The junction differs from germline at one of its ends, possibly a read error. The chain couples TRBV19 to TRBJ2-1, with TRBD2 matching over 11 bases. Germline lookup yields CDR1 LNHDA and CDR2 SQIVND (reference sequence). The CDR3 is 15 amino acids. CDR3 sequence: CASTTLAGDINEQLF. The CDR3 DNA reads as TGTGCCAGTACCACACTAGCGGGAGATATCAATGAGCAGCTCTTC.

This sequence joins TRBV7-9 and TRBJ1-5; D call uncertain. CDR1 is SEHNR, CDR2 FQNEAQ, per germline (reference sequence). The CDR3 has 17 residues. V dropped 1 base and J dropped 2 bases, with 15 bases sitting between them. CDR3 sequence (DNA): TGTGCCAGCAGCTTAGACCCCCGCGGTGGGGGCAATCAGCCCCAGCATTTT. Protein product: CASSLDPRGGGNQPQHF.